This T cell receptor (beta chain) was profiled in a study of T-cell reconstitution after alpha-beta-depleted transplantation in children. With regard to this clonotype: Its target is not known.

Unique molecular identifiers were incorporated into the prepared TCRbeta library. MiXCR, run by TCRdb on the PCR reads, gives a single entry per CDR3 protein. The sample holds approximately 630,000 distinct CDR3 sequences; about an eighth are singletons and the top ten take roughly 0.84%. Study-wide results and limits: Alpha-beta T cells present about two months after transplant were reported to originate from several hundred expanded graft clones. Surviving recipient T cells and intrathymic progenitors accounted for some patients' high TCRbeta diversity at day 60.

Sequences were derived from PBMCs, sampled before TCRalphabeta/CD19-depleted stem cell transplant. This clonotype was sampled from a girl aged 2 to 9 with congenital amegakaryocytic thrombocytopenia, due to receive a stem cell transplant.

The CDR3 loop is CASSLRTVEPLHF. The DNA of the CDR3 is TGTGCCAGCAGCCTTCGGACGGTGGAACCCCTCCACTTT. V and J are TRBV14 and TRBJ1-6, with no clear D. Germline-derived CDR1 and CDR2 are SGHDN and FVKESK. V lost 4 bases, J lost 12 bases, and 13 bases lay in between. The CDR3 length is 13 residues.